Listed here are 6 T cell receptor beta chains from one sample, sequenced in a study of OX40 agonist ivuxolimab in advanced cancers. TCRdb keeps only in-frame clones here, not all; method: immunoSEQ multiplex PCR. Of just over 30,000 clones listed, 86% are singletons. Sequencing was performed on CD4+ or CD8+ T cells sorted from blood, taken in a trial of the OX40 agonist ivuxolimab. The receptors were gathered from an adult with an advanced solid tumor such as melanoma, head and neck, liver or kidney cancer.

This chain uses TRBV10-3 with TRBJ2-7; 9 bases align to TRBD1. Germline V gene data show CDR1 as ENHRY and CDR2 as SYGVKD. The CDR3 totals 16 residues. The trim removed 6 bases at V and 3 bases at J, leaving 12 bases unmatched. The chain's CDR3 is CAISQTWTGEHYEQYF. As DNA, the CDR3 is TGTGCCATCAGCCAAACCTGGACAGGGGAGCACTACGAGCAGTACTTC.

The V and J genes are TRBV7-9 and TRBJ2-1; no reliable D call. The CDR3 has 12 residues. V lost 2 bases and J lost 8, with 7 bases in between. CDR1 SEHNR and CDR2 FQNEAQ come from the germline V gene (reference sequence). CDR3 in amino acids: CASSLIVYEQFF. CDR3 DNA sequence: TGTGCCAGCAGCTTAATAGTCTATGAGCAGTTCTTC.

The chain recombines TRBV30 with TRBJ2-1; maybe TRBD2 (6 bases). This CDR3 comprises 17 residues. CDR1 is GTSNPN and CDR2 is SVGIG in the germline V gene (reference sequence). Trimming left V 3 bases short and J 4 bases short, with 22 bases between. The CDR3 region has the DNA TGTGCCTGGAGCGCACTCACTAGCTGGCAGGGTTACAATGAGCAGTTCTTC. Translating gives CAWSALTSWQGYNEQFF.

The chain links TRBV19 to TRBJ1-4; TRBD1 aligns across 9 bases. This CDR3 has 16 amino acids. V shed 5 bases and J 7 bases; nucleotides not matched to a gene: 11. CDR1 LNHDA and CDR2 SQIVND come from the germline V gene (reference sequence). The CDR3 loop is CASSVKRRDRAEKLFF. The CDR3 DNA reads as TGTGCCAGTAGTGTGAAGAGGCGGGACAGGGCTGAAAAACTGTTTTTT.

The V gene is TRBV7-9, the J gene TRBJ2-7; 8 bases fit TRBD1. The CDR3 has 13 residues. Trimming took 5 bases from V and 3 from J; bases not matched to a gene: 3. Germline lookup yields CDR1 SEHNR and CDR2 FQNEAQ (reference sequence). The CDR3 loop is CASSPTGDYEQYF. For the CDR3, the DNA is TGTGCCAGCAGCCCGACAGGGGACTACGAGCAGTACTTC.

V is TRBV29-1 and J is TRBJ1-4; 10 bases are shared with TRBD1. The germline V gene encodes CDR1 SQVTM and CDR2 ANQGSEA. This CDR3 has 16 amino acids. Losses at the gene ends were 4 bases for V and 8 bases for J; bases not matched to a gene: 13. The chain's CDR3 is CSVGGTGVIELEKLFF. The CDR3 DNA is TGCAGCGTTGGGGGGACAGGGGTTATTGAATTGGAAAAACTGTTTTTT.